This is a list of T cell receptor beta chains from one sample in a study of T cell repertoires in cytomegalovirus infection. One entry per CDR3 protein, called by TCRdb with MiXCR from the reads. Of just under 300,000 distinct CDR3 sequences listed, around 10% are singletons. Sequencing was performed on PBMCs. These receptors came from a human donor in good health (CMV status not recorded). Some clones in this sample may be carry-over from other donors' samples. Both conserved end residues are part of each CDR3. A D gene is named only where the DNA matches it firmly. The size entry is marked missing in some rows and otherwise reads once, few, many or a size class.

V gene,J gene,clone size,D gene,CDR3 protein,CDR3 DNA
TRBV5-1,TRBJ1-1,NA,NA,CASSLRDAGTEAFF,TGCGCCAGCAGCCTCCGGGACGCGGGCACTGAAGCTTTCTTT
TRBV10-3,TRBJ2-5,many,TRBD1,CAISGLDRGSETQYF,TGTGCCATCAGTGGGCTGGACAGGGGATCCGAGACCCAGTACTTC
TRBV19,TRBJ2-3,many,NA,CASSKGRTDTQYF,TGTGCCAGTAGTAAGGGTCGCACAGATACGCAGTATTTT
TRBV19,TRBJ2-1,many,TRBD1,CASSPGTGTQFF,TGTGCCAGTAGTCCCGGGACAGGGACGCAGTTCTTC
TRBV29-1,TRBJ2-5,few,NA,CSAKMANQETQYF,TGCAGCGCCAAAATGGCCAACCAAGAGACCCAGTACTTC
TRBV12-3/TRBV12-4,TRBJ1-5,NA,NA,CASSLHPEGPQHF,TGTGCCAGCAGTCTCCACCCCGAGGGCCCCCAGCATTTT
TRBV6-6,TRBJ2-4,few,NA,CASSYDGPRDIQYF,TGTGCCAGCAGTTACGATGGCCCACGGGACATTCAGTACTTC
TRBV4-1,TRBJ2-1,NA,NA,CASSQGLYSYNEQFF,TGCGCCAGCAGCCAAGGACTTTATTCATACAATGAGCAGTTCTTC
TRBV6-5,TRBJ2-2,many,NA,CASSYGGSGELFF,TGTGCCAGCAGTTACGGGGGCAGCGGGGAGCTGTTTTTT
TRBV5-1,TRBJ2-1,NA,NA,CASSWDNSYNEQFF,TGCGCCAGCAGCTGGGACAACTCCTACAATGAGCAGTTCTTC
TRBV7-2,TRBJ1-5,many,NA,CASSLARGQGPQHF,TGTGCCAGCAGCTTAGCGAGGGGACAAGGGCCCCAGCATTTT
TRBV28,TRBJ2-3,many,TRBD2,CASSFLLSLAGGDTDTQYF,TGTGCCAGCAGTTTTCTTCTCTCTTTAGCGGGGGGGGACACAGATACGCAGTATTTT
TRBV7-3,TRBJ1-1,few,NA,CASSLNAEGFGTEAFF,TGTGCCAGCAGCTTAAATGCTGAGGGATTTGGCACTGAAGCTTTCTTT
TRBV7-9,TRBJ1-2,many,TRBD1,CASTPDREDGYTF,TGTGCCAGCACCCCGGACAGGGAGGATGGCTACACCTTC